This TCR beta chain was captured in a study of blood T cell repertoires in COVID-19. Study at large: Sample material is recorded as cDNA or gDNA derived from T cells, B-cell-depleted T cells, or PBMCs.

Produced via immunoSEQ multiplex PCR; TCRdb's table is partial and in-frame only. In the table there are 150,000 to 200,000 clones, about 86% of which are singletons. Seattle's enrolled individuals joined amid active infection and were then monitored longitudinally. The CDR3 runs to 12 residues. Germline CDR1 reads SNHLY; CDR2 reads FYNNEI. Trimming pared 8 bases from V and 4 bases from J, leaving 11 bases between. The sample consisted of peripheral blood. The source of this sequence is a woman in her 70s with COVID-19, enrolled during active disease. V gene TRBV2 combines with J gene TRBJ2-5; D might be TRBD1 (5 bases). DNA for the CDR3: TGTGCCAGCGGGGCCAGGGCAGAGACCCAGTACTTC. It yields the protein CASGARAETQYF.